The 27 T cell receptor beta chains below all came from one sample that was sequenced in a study of a mutant IDH1 vaccine in newly diagnosed glioma. Produced via immunoSEQ multiplex PCR; TCRdb's table is partial and in-frame only. The table lists 40,000 or so clones, 80% to 95% of them singletons, with over 15% in the top ten. Indicated time point: baseline, week 1 (first vaccination visit). Regarding treatment: pre-vaccination baseline after standard-of-care therapy. The source was PBMCs, collected from a glioma patient treated with radiotherapy, temozolomide or both. Receptor source: a man younger than 35 with glioma.

The rearrangement uses TRBV30 and TRBJ2-5; no firm D call. The V gene's germline CDR1 is GTSNPN and CDR2 SVGIG (reference sequence). Trimming shortened V by 4 bases and J by 5 bases, and 11 bases separated the two germline ends. The CDR3 has 12 amino acids. The CDR3 is CAWNLSGETQYF. CDR3 nucleotide sequence: TGTGCCTGGAACCTAAGTGGGGAGACCCAGTACTTC.

The rearrangement uses TRBV19 and TRBJ2-6; D possibly uses TRBD1 or TRBD2 (6 bases each). The V gene lost 5 bases and the J gene lost 0 bases, with 17 bases spanning the gap. The CDR3 loop spans 18 amino acids. The germline V gene has CDR1 LNHDA and CDR2 SQIVND (reference sequence). Here the CDR3 reads CASSSLEGVFSGANVLTF. In nucleotides, the CDR3 is TGTGCCAGTAGTTCGCTGGAGGGGGTCTTCTCTGGGGCCAACGTCCTGACTTTC.

This rearrangement joins TRBV5-1 to TRBJ1-1; D remains unclear. Deletions cut 7 bases from V and 4 bases from J, with 14 bases between. The V gene's germline CDR1 is SGHRS and CDR2 YFSETQ. CDR3 size: 13 residues. The CDR3 is CASRLGGATEAFF. In nucleotides, the CDR3 is TGCGCCAGCCGGCTTGGAGGCGCCACTGAAGCTTTCTTT.

V gene TRBV7-2 combines with J gene TRBJ2-5; D is perhaps TRBD2 (6 bases). Trimming cost V 4 bases and J 5 bases, with 14 bases left between them. The CDR3 contains 14 residues. Germline CDR1 and CDR2: SGHTA and FQGNSA. The CDR3 DNA reads as TGTGCCAGCAGCTCTTTCGGGCTAGCGGAGACCCAGTACTTC. Amino acids: CASSSFGLAETQYF. The variable domain in full, completed from reference TRBV7-2 and TRBJ2-5, reads GAGVSQSPSNKVTEKGKDVELRCDPISGHTALYWYRQSLGQGLEFLIYFQGNSAPDKSGLPSDRFSAERTGGSVSTLTIQRTQQEDSAVYLCASSSFGLAETQYFGPGTRLLVL.

The genes are TRBV27 and TRBJ1-2; TRBD1 aligns across 10 bases. After removal of 6 bases from V and 4 bases from J, the junction contained 5 bases not matched to a gene. The CDR3 runs to 14 residues. CDR1 MNHEY and CDR2 SMNVEV come from the germline V gene (reference sequence). The CDR3: CASSLTGGGYGYTF. CDR3 DNA: TGTGCCAGCAGCCTGACAGGGGGCGGCTATGGCTACACCTTC.

V gene TRBV5-4 combines with J gene TRBJ2-7, with a weak D call TRBD2 (6 bases). V gave up 5 bases and J gave up 7 bases, with 25 bases separating them. This CDR3 spans 16 amino acids. Germline assignment: CDR1 SGHNT and CDR2 YYREEE (reference sequence). In DNA form, the CDR3 reads TGTGCCAGCAGACTTGGGGCGGGACCGTCTAAGGTAGAGCAGTACTTC. Translated: CASRLGAGPSKVEQYF.

This rearrangement joins TRBV4-1 to TRBJ2-7; D unresolved. The CDR3 is 15 residues long. Germline CDR1 MGHRA, CDR2 YSYEKL. V was pared by 4 bases and J by 2 bases, with 15 bases between. The CDR3 nucleotides read TGCGCCAGCAGCCTAAGTACGGGTGGTCCCTACGAGCAGTACTTC. Its protein is CASSLSTGGPYEQYF.

The chain joins TRBV7-8 to TRBJ2-6; D might be TRBD1 (5 bases). Per the germline V gene, CDR1 is SGHVS and CDR2 is FQNEAQ. This CDR3 region has 15 residues. Trimming pared 1 base from V and 1 base from J, leaving 5 bases between. CDR3 sequence reads: CASSLEGSGANVLTF. The DNA for the CDR3 is TGTGCCAGCAGCTTAGAGGGGTCTGGGGCCAACGTCCTGACTTTC.

The chain recombines TRBV9 with TRBJ1-1, with D possibly TRBD1 on 5 matching bases. V was pared by 0 bases and J by 4 bases, with 10 bases between. Germline CDR1 is SGDLS and CDR2 is YYNGEE. The CDR3 totals 14 residues. The CDR3 is CASSVASGGTEAFF. The DNA of the CDR3 is TGTGCCAGCAGCGTAGCTTCGGGGGGCACTGAAGCTTTCTTT.

V usage is TRBV28 and J usage is TRBJ1-1; 9 nucleotides line up with TRBD1. V gave up 10 bases and J gave up 5 bases; unmatched junction bases: 17. The CDR3 extends over 16 amino acids. Germline loops: CDR1 MDHEN, CDR2 SYDVKM. In DNA form, the CDR3 reads TGTGCCACCATATTAACTCCCGGGACAGGGAAAACTGAAGCTTTCTTT. Translating it yields CATILTPGTGKTEAFF.

This chain uses TRBV14 with TRBJ1-1, with a tentative D call TRBD1 (5 bases). The CDR3 sequence is 19 residues long. Germline CDR1 SGHDN, CDR2 FVKESK. Trimming shortened V by 0 bases and J by 3 bases, and 23 bases separated the two germline ends. For the CDR3, the DNA is TGTGCCAGCAGCCAAGATAGGGTTGGGGGTGGACTGAGGGACACTGAAGCTTTCTTT. Translating it yields CASSQDRVGGGLRDTEAFF.

The chain employs TRBV4-1 and TRBJ2-1; 10 bases agree with TRBD2. This CDR3 region has 16 residues. The junction had 9 bases not matched to a gene; V was cut back by 1 base and J by 9 bases. Germline V gene sequence: CDR1 MGHRA, CDR2 YSYEKL. The CDR3 DNA reads TGCGCCAGCAGCCAAGGGGGGCTAGCGGGAGACGGTGAGCAGTTCTTC. Translating it yields CASSQGGLAGDGEQFF.

The genes are TRBV4-2 and TRBJ1-3; 8 bases map to TRBD1. V gave up 4 bases and J gave up 1 base; unmatched junction bases: 3. The CDR3 sequence is 15 residues long. The germline V gene encodes CDR1 LGHNA and CDR2 YNFKEQ. The CDR3 nucleotides read TGTGCCAGCAGCCCAAACAGGGGGTCTGGAAACACCATATATTTT. It codes for CASSPNRGSGNTIYF.

CDR3 nucleotides: TGCAGCGCCTACTGGGGGACGAACACTGAAGCTTTCTTT. As protein: CSAYWGTNTEAFF. The chain is built from TRBV29-1 and TRBJ1-1; tentative D call: TRBD1 (5 bases). Germline-derived CDR1 and CDR2 are SQVTM and ANQGSEA. V lost 7 bases to trimming and J lost 1 base, with 13 bases between them. This CDR3 contains 13 residues. Combining the CDR3 with reference TRBV29-1 and TRBJ1-1 gives the whole variable domain SAVISQKPSRDICQRGTSLTIQCQVDSQVTMMFWYRQQPGQSLTLIATANQGSEATYESGFVIDKFPISRPNLTFSTLTVSNMSPEDSSIYLCSAYWGTNTEAFFGQGTRLTVV.

CDR3 nucleotides: TGTGCCAGCAGCCAAGATGGGACAGGGCTTGTCGAGCAGTACTTC. It translates to CASSQDGTGLVEQYF. This chain uses TRBV4-2 with TRBJ2-7; 9 bases agree with TRBD1. The CDR3 is 15 amino acids. The germline V gene has CDR1 LGHNA and CDR2 YNFKEQ. V lost 0 bases and J lost 6; bases outside the gene matches: 6.

This clone came up once. The chain links TRBV7-9 to TRBJ1-1, with D perhaps matching TRBD1 (5 bases). V lost 1 base and J lost 6, with 15 bases in between. Germline values: CDR1 SEHNR, CDR2 FQNEAQ (reference sequence). The CDR3 has 15 residues. The CDR3 coding sequence is TGTGCCAGCAGCTTAGGAGGGGCCCTCCGGCCTGAAGCTTTCTTT. It yields the protein CASSLGGALRPEAFF. Based on the CDR3 plus reference TRBV7-9 and TRBJ1-1, the full variable domain is DTGVSQNPRHKITKRGQNVTFRCDPISEHNRLYWYRQTLGQGPEFLTYFQNEAQLEKSRLLSDRFSAERPKGSFSTLEIQRTEQGDSAMYLCASSLGGALRPEAFFGQGTRLTVV.

This chain connects TRBV7-6 to TRBJ1-4; D gene ambiguous. Looked up from germline, CDR1 is SGHVS and CDR2 is FNYEAQ. There are 13 residues in the CDR3. V gave up 1 base and J gave up 4 bases, with 4 bases separating them. This CDR3 is CASSLGSNEKLFF. CDR3 in DNA: TGTGCCAGCAGCTTAGGGAGTAATGAAAAACTGTTTTTT.

V is TRBV25-1 and J is TRBJ1-2; D unresolved. This CDR3 is 15 amino acids long. Germline V gene lookup returns CDR1 MGHDK and CDR2 SYGVNS. V shed 3 bases and J shed 4 bases, with 15 bases lying between them. The CDR3 here is CASSEVGSLAYGYTF. The CDR3 region has the DNA TGTGCCAGCAGTGAGGTTGGCAGCCTAGCCTATGGCTACACCTTC.

The chain recombines TRBV2 with TRBJ2-1, with 8 bases matching TRBD1. From germline, CDR1 is SNHLY and CDR2 FYNNEI. V gave up 0 bases and J gave up 3 bases; unmatched junction bases: 4. The CDR3 sequence is 16 residues long. CDR3 sequence: CASSEALQGVYNEQFF. The CDR3 region has the DNA TGTGCCAGCAGTGAAGCCTTACAGGGGGTCTACAATGAGCAGTTCTTC. The whole variable domain, remainder taken from reference TRBV2 and TRBJ2-1, is EPEVTQTPSHQVTQMGQEVILRCVPISNHLYFYWYRQILGQKVEFLVSFYNNEISEKSEIFDDQFSVERPDGSNFTLKIRSTKLEDSAMYFCASSEALQGVYNEQFFGPGTRLTVL.

The chain couples TRBV10-2 to TRBJ2-1, with 8 bases matching TRBD2. The CDR3 has 13 residues. Losses at the gene ends were 7 bases for V and 4 bases for J; bases not matched to a gene: 3. Germline values: CDR1 WSHSY, CDR2 SAAADI. The CDR3 reads CASTGGAYNEQFF. In DNA form, the CDR3 reads TGCGCCAGCACCGGGGGGGCTTACAATGAGCAGTTCTTC.

The V gene is TRBV7-9, the J gene TRBJ1-1, with D uncertain. The CDR3 is 16 residues long. Trimming shortened V by 4 bases and J by 3 bases, and 18 bases separated the two germline ends. Germline V gene sequence: CDR1 SEHNR, CDR2 FQNEAQ (reference sequence). Here the CDR3 DNA reads TGTGCCAGCAGCTCAGACGAGACCTGGGCGCACACTGAAGCTTTCTTT. This encodes CASSSDETWAHTEAFF.

V and J are TRBV7-9 and TRBJ2-2; no firm D call. The CDR3 spans 14 residues. The V end lost 1 base, the J end lost 6 bases, and 9 bases lay between the germline ends. CDR1 is SEHNR, CDR2 FQNEAQ, per germline (reference sequence). The DNA for the CDR3 is TGTGCCAGCAGCTTAGACCCCACGTCCGGGGAGCTGTTTTTT. This codes for CASSLDPTSGELFF. The whole variable domain, filled in from reference TRBV7-9 and TRBJ2-2, reads DTGVSQNPRHKITKRGQNVTFRCDPISEHNRLYWYRQTLGQGPEFLTYFQNEAQLEKSRLLSDRFSAERPKGSFSTLEIQRTEQGDSAMYLCASSLDPTSGELFFGEGSRLTVL.

The V call is TRBV7-6, the J call TRBJ2-7; D might be TRBD1 (5 bases). Germline CDR1 SGHVS, CDR2 FNYEAQ. This CDR3 has 13 residues. The V end lost 7 bases, the J end lost 5 bases, and 15 bases lay between the germline ends. CDR3 sequence: CASTPQGGHEQYF. DNA of the CDR3: TGTGCCAGCACTCCCCAGGGTGGCCACGAGCAGTACTTC.

The chain combines TRBV4-2 with TRBJ2-3; 10 bases map to TRBD2. From germline, CDR1 is LGHNA and CDR2 YNFKEQ. V was clipped by 0 bases and J by 4 bases; unmatched bases: 7. The CDR3 covers 17 residues. The chain's CDR3 is CASSQDGLAGDPDTQYF. As DNA, the CDR3 is TGTGCCAGCAGCCAAGATGGGCTAGCGGGAGACCCAGATACGCAGTATTTT.

This clone was counted once. V and J are TRBV7-6 and TRBJ2-1; the match to TRBD2 covers 7 bases. This CDR3 is built from 13 residues. With V trimmed by 4 bases and J by 4 bases, 1 base remained unmatched. Per the germline V gene, CDR1 is SGHVS and CDR2 is FNYEAQ. The CDR3 loop reads CASSSGLYNEQFF. CDR3 DNA sequence: TGTGCCAGCAGCTCGGGACTATACAATGAGCAGTTCTTC. The entire variable domain, with the rest obtained from reference TRBV7-6 and TRBJ2-1, is as follows: GAGVSQSPRYKVTKRGQDVALRCDPISGHVSLYWYRQALGQGPEFLTYFNYEAQQDKSGLPNDRFSAERPEGSISTLTIQRTEQRDSAMYRCASSSGLYNEQFFGPGTRLTVL.

This chain connects TRBV30 to TRBJ1-5; D remains unclear. The CDR3 extends over 14 amino acids. The germline V gene encodes CDR1 GTSNPN and CDR2 SVGIG (reference sequence). V gave up 1 base and J gave up 5 bases, with 12 bases separating them. CDR3 DNA sequence: TGTGCCTGGAGTGGCGGTGCCAGCGATCAGCCCCAGCATTTT. This translates into CAWSGGASDQPQHF.

The chain employs TRBV19 and TRBJ2-7; D might be TRBD2 (6 bases). The CDR3 is made up of 13 amino acids. Germline loops: CDR1 LNHDA, CDR2 SQIVND (reference sequence). V dropped 8 bases and J dropped 7 bases, with 18 bases sitting between them. The CDR3 DNA sequence: TGTGCCAGTGCCGCGGGGTTGGGTGGGGAGCAGTACTTC. Protein product: CASAAGLGGEQYF.